This T cell receptor beta chain originates from a study of regulatory T cells in long-lasting Graves disease. Study background: Graves' disease counted as persistent after over 5 years of antithyroid drugs with positive TSH receptor antibodies.

Germline V lookup: CDR1 SNHLY, CDR2 FYNNEI. The CDR3 has 14 amino acids. Trimming took 6 bases from V and 1 from J, leaving 11 bases between them. Both iRepertoire HTBI primers and Arm-PCR of CDR3 regions were used to build the TCR beta libraries. One entry per CDR3 protein, called by TCRdb with MiXCR from the multiplex PCR reads. The sample yields 500,000 to 800,000 distinct CDR3 sequences, around 30% seen once. Whole-study findings and limits: Among persistent patients, a larger number of public clonotypes were shared (around 2,700) than among newly diagnosed patients (roughly 970).

This clonotype occurred many times. The target antigen is unknown. Time point indicated: persistent/refractory GD, antithyroid drugs over 5 years with positive TRAb. PBMC-derived RNA was used for the TCR library. From an endocrinology department in Xi'an, China, came the patients. Source: peripheral blood mononuclear cells (PBMCs), taken when the disease was refractory, from a patient treated with antithyroid drugs. This chain links TRBV2 with TRBJ2-3; D possibly corresponds to TRBD2 (5 bases). The sequence was obtained from a female donor with Graves disease. Here the CDR3 reads CASRSEARTDTQYF. The CDR3 DNA reads TGTGCCAGCAGGTCGGAGGCCCGCACAGATACGCAGTATTTT.